This T cell receptor (beta chain) was sequenced for a study of human T cells and chemical hapten exposure. Study in general: Read at 6 days, the patch tests placed 0.01% DPC on the upper back.

TCRdb re-called the RACE reads with MiXCR, one entry per CDR3 protein. The sample shows some 170,000 distinct CDR3 sequences, 20% to 25% of them seen only once. This clonotype has a handful of counts. Time point denoted: patch test 1, 2 weeks after DPC sensitization. Treatment in this sample: therapeutic diphenylcyclopropenone sensitization with weekly scalp DPC. The V gene lost 1 base and the J gene lost 6 bases, with 13 bases spanning the gap. Germline lookup yields CDR1 SGHRS and CDR2 YFSETQ. The CDR3 is 14 residues long. The clonotype comes from a woman aged 50 to 60 with alopecia areata. Some clones in this sample may be carry-over from other donors' samples. The V gene is TRBV5-1, the J gene TRBJ1-1, with D perhaps TRBD1 (5 bases). The material was whole blood, obtained in connection with sensitization to the hapten diphenylcyclopropenone (DPC). The CDR3 sequence is CASSLTTVISEAFF. The CDR3 DNA reads as TGCGCCAGCAGCTTGACGACAGTTATCTCTGAAGCTTTCTTT.